Listed below are T cell receptor beta chains from one sample, sequenced in a study of blood T cell repertoires in COVID-19. Using immunoSEQ multiplex PCR, the repertoire was profiled, and TCRdb retains in-frame clones only, with some absent. The sample has 300,000 or so clones, around 86% seen once. Sequenced input: PBMCs or T cells enriched from blood (not recorded which). These receptors were taken from a woman aged 40 to 49 with acute COVID-19. Each CDR3 is given with its conserved first and last residue. The order of the fields is D gene, J gene, clone size, V gene, CDR3 DNA, CDR3 protein. A D gene is named only where the DNA matches it firmly. Some rows have no size entry. The others give once, few or many, or a class for an expanded clone.

D: .
J: TRBJ1-1
size: .
V: TRBV2
DNA: TGTGCCAGCAGAAAGACAGCGCAGGCGACTGAAGCTTTCTTT
CDR3: CASRKTAQATEAFF

D: .
J: TRBJ1-6
size: .
V: TRBV3-1/TRBV3-2
DNA: TGTGCCAGCAGCCAAGGGCAGGATAATTCACCCCTCCACTTT
CDR3: CASSQGQDNSPLHF

D: .
J: TRBJ1-2
size: .
V: TRBV23-1
DNA: TGCGCCAGCAGGCACGGCCCGGGGGGCAGGTATGGCTACACCTTC
CDR3: CASRHGPGGRYGYTF

D: TRBD2
J: TRBJ2-5
size: .
V: TRBV5-6
DNA: TGTGCCAGCAGCGGGGGGACTAGCGAAGAGACCCAGTACTTC
CDR3: CASSGGTSEETQYF

D: TRBD1
J: TRBJ2-2
size: .
V: TRBV7-3
DNA: TGTGCCAGCAGCCCGACAGGGCCCGCGAACACCGGGGAGCTGTTTTTT
CDR3: CASSPTGPANTGELFF

D: TRBD2
J: TRBJ2-3
size: .
V: TRBV5-4
DNA: TGTGCCAGCAGCGCGGGACTAGCGGGGGGGGTGGGAGATACGCAGTATTTT
CDR3: CASSAGLAGGVGDTQYF

D: .
J: TRBJ2-2
size: once
V: TRBV18
DNA: TGTGCCAGCGCTCCGGGGGTAGGCGATACCGGGGAGCTGTTTTTT
CDR3: CASAPGVGDTGELFF

D: .
J: TRBJ2-1
size: .
V: TRBV7-2
DNA: TGTGCCAGCAGCTTACTACTAGAATATGAGCAGTTCTTC
CDR3: CASSLLLEYEQFF

D: TRBD1
J: TRBJ2-3
size: .
V: TRBV2
DNA: TGTGCCAGCAGCACAGGGGCTGGTCGGACAGATACGCAGTATTTT
CDR3: CASSTGAGRTDTQYF

D: .
J: TRBJ2-5
size: .
V: TRBV5-1
DNA: TGCGCCAGCAGCTTGAAGATAGCAGATCAAGAGACCCAGTACTTC
CDR3: CASSLKIADQETQYF

D: TRBD2
J: TRBJ2-7
size: few
V: TRBV25-1
DNA: TGTGCCAGCAGTGAGCGGGGGGACGGCTACGAGCAGTACTTC
CDR3: CASSERGDGYEQYF

D: .
J: TRBJ1-1
size: .
V: TRBV19
DNA: TGTGCCAGTAGCACCCGGTTGCGGAACACTGAAGCTTTCTTT
CDR3: CASSTRLRNTEAFF

D: .
J: TRBJ2-1
size: .
V: TRBV7-9
DNA: TGTGCCAGCAGCCTGGCAGGGGCTGGCGCCTACAATGAGCAGTTCTTC
CDR3: CASSLAGAGAYNEQFF

D: .
J: TRBJ1-3
size: few
V: TRBV28
DNA: TGTGCCAGCAGTATCCCCCACGGGGACTATTCAGGAAACACCATATATTTT
CDR3: CASSIPHGDYSGNTIYF

D: .
J: TRBJ1-1
size: .
V: TRBV6-2/TRBV6-3
DNA: TGTGCCAGCAGTTACATAGGGGCAGCTTTCTTT
CDR3: CASSYIGAAFF

D: TRBD1
J: TRBJ1-5
size: .
V: TRBV19
DNA: TGTGCCAGTAGTATAGAAGGGACAGGGGGCTATCAGCCCCAGCATTTT
CDR3: CASSIEGTGGYQPQHF

D: TRBD2
J: TRBJ2-1
size: once
V: TRBV6-5
DNA: TGTGCCAGCAGGGAGACTAGCGGGAGCCACAATGAGCAGTTCTTC
CDR3: CASRETSGSHNEQFF

D: .
J: TRBJ2-2
size: .
V: TRBV12-1
DNA: TGTGCCAGCAGCTCCTGTTTGTGCCTAGTAATCGGGGAGCTGTTTTTT
CDR3: CASSSCLCLVIGELFF

D: TRBD1
J: TRBJ1-2
size: .
V: TRBV7-9
DNA: TGTGCCAGTTCCCGGGACAGGGATTCTAACTATGGCTACACCTTC
CDR3: CASSRDRDSNYGYTF

D: TRBD1
J: TRBJ1-1
size: .
V: TRBV6-5
DNA: TGTGCCAGCAGTAACAGGGGTAGGGACACTGAAGCTTTCTTT
CDR3: CASSNRGRDTEAFF

D: .
J: TRBJ2-7
size: .
V: TRBV7-2
DNA: TGTGCCAGCAGCTTACAGCCATTTGGGACACGCTCCTACGAGCAGTACTTC
CDR3: CASSLQPFGTRSYEQYF

D: .
J: TRBJ1-5
size: .
V: TRBV24-1
DNA: TGTGCCACCAGTGATCAACAGGGTAATCAGCCCCAGCATTTT
CDR3: CATSDQQGNQPQHF

D: TRBD2
J: TRBJ2-1
size: .
V: TRBV9
DNA: TGTGCCAGCAGTTCCCGTACTTCTCCCGGGACTAGCGGGAGAAACGTACAGTTCTTC
CDR3: CASSSRTSPGTSGRNVQFF

D: TRBD1
J: TRBJ1-2
size: few
V: TRBV9
DNA: TGTGCCAGCAGCGTAGCGGGACAGGGGAACTATGGCTACACCTTC
CDR3: CASSVAGQGNYGYTF

D: .
J: TRBJ1-6
size: .
V: TRBV12-3/TRBV12-4
DNA: TGTGCCAGCAGTTTGAACCGGTCACCCCTCCACTTT
CDR3: CASSLNRSPLHF

D: TRBD1
J: TRBJ2-7
size: .
V: TRBV18
DNA: TGTGCCAGCTCACCAGGACAGGGCCCCTACGAGCAGTACTTC
CDR3: CASSPGQGPYEQYF

D: TRBD2
J: TRBJ2-7
size: few
V: TRBV9
DNA: TGTGCCAGCAGCAAACTAGCGGATCACTACGAGCAGTACTTC
CDR3: CASSKLADHYEQYF

D: TRBD2
J: TRBJ2-2
size: .
V: TRBV3-1/TRBV3-2
DNA: TGTGCCAGCAGCCAAGTTCTACTAGCGGGTACCGGGGAGCTGTTTTTT
CDR3: CASSQVLLAGTGELFF

D: TRBD2
J: TRBJ2-7
size: few
V: TRBV6-5
DNA: TGTGCCAGCAGCGATCGTTTTGCGGGAGGTTACGAGCAGTACTTC
CDR3: CASSDRFAGGYEQYF

D: TRBD1
J: TRBJ1-4
size: once
V: TRBV27
DNA: TGTGCCAGCAGTTTATCCTGGACAGGGGGGGATGAAAAACTGTTTTTT
CDR3: CASSLSWTGGDEKLFF

D: TRBD1
J: TRBJ1-2
size: .
V: TRBV19
DNA: TGTGCCAGTAGTATCCGGACAGGGGGCCATGGCTACACCTTC
CDR3: CASSIRTGGHGYTF

D: .
J: TRBJ2-3
size: once
V: TRBV6-5
DNA: TGTGCCAGCAGTTACCCGATTGAGCTACCTACGCAGTATTTT
CDR3: CASSYPIELPTQYF

D: .
J: TRBJ1-5
size: .
V: TRBV6-4
DNA: TGTGCCAGCAGTGACTCAAAGGGGAACAGGCTCATAACCCAGCATTTT
CDR3: CASSDSKGNRLITQHF

D: TRBD1
J: TRBJ1-5
size: .
V: TRBV6-6
DNA: TGTGCCAGCAGTTCCGAGACAGGGAGCAATCAGCCCCAGCATTTT
CDR3: CASSSETGSNQPQHF

D: .
J: TRBJ2-2
size: .
V: TRBV29-1
DNA: TGCAGCGTTGAAGATCTACAGTTTCGGGAGCTGTTTTTT
CDR3: CSVEDLQFRELFF

D: TRBD2
J: TRBJ2-3
size: .
V: TRBV5-4
DNA: TGTGCCAGCAGCAGTAGCGGGGGGGCACTAGATACGCAGTATTTT
CDR3: CASSSSGGALDTQYF

D: TRBD1
J: TRBJ1-4
size: .
V: TRBV20-1
DNA: TGCAGTGCTAGTACCGGGACAGAAAACGAAAAACTGTTTTTT
CDR3: CSASTGTENEKLFF

D: TRBD2
J: TRBJ2-7
size: .
V: TRBV4-3
DNA: TGCGCCAGCAGCCAAGAAACCCCCCGTGCTAGCGGTTTCTACGAGCAGTACTTC
CDR3: CASSQETPRASGFYEQYF

D: TRBD2
J: TRBJ2-2
size: .
V: TRBV5-1
DNA: TGCGCCAGCAGCTGGGGCGCCGGACTAGCGAACACCGGGGAGCTGTTTTTT
CDR3: CASSWGAGLANTGELFF

D: TRBD1
J: TRBJ2-5
size: .
V: TRBV6-5
DNA: TGTGCCACAAACTTAGACAGGGTACGGGAGACCCAGTACTTC
CDR3: CATNLDRVRETQYF

D: .
J: TRBJ1-4
size: many
V: TRBV19
DNA: TGTGCCAGTAGTATGGGCGCTCAAAGTGAAAAACTGTTTTTT
CDR3: CASSMGAQSEKLFF

D: .
J: TRBJ2-1
size: .
V: TRBV10-3
DNA: TGTGCCATCAGTGAGAGTAGTGGGGGGACCATAGCGAATAGGGACAATGAGCAGTTCTTC
CDR3: CAISESSGGTIANRDNEQFF

D: .
J: TRBJ1-2
size: .
V: TRBV13
DNA: TGTGCCAGCAGCTTAAGGACAGCTAACTATGGCTACACCTTC
CDR3: CASSLRTANYGYTF

D: .
J: TRBJ2-2
size: .
V: TRBV3-1/TRBV3-2
DNA: TGTGCCAGCAGCCAAGCGTTCCTGTTCGCGAACACCGGGGAGCTGTTTTTT
CDR3: CASSQAFLFANTGELFF

D: .
J: TRBJ2-3
size: .
V: TRBV7-2
DNA: TGTGCCAGCAGCTTAGAGACAGCCACAGATACGCAGTATTTT
CDR3: CASSLETATDTQYF

D: .
J: TRBJ1-6
size: .
V: TRBV2
DNA: TGTGCCAGCAGGGCGGTACGGGAAACTGTTAATTCACCCCTCCACTTT
CDR3: CASRAVRETVNSPLHF